These 20 T cell receptor beta chains were all obtained from the same sample, sequenced in a study of neurological immune-mediated disorders. Noted time point: longitudinal time-point 2. One entry per CDR3 protein, called by TCRdb with MiXCR from the 5' RACE reads. This table has more than 30,000 distinct CDR3 sequences, about an eighth appearing once. The source material was PBMCs. These receptors came from a woman in her thirties or forties in good health.

The sample holds many counts of this clonotype. V is TRBV20-1 and J is TRBJ1-1, with D maybe TRBD1 (6 bases). Trimming removed 0 bases at V and 5 bases at J, with 19 bases between. Germline V gene data show CDR1 as DFQATT and CDR2 as SNEGSKA (reference sequence). This CDR3 comprises 16 residues. This chain's CDR3 is CSAREFQGLHRTEAFF. In nucleotides, the CDR3 is TGCAGTGCTAGAGAGTTCCAGGGGCTTCATCGAACTGAAGCTTTCTTT.

This clonotype was seen at least ten times. J is TRBJ2-3 and V is TRBV7-7; D is unclear. Germline V gene data show CDR1 as SSHAT and CDR2 as FNYEAQ (reference sequence). Trimming took 3 bases from V and 5 from J, leaving 9 bases between them. The CDR3 totals 13 residues. The CDR3 DNA is TGTGCCAGCAGCTTCCAGGTCCAAGATACGCAGTATTTT. Translated, it gives CASSFQVQDTQYF. The variable domain in full, completed from reference TRBV7-7 and TRBJ2-3, reads GAGVSQSPRYKVTKRGQDVTLRCDPISSHATLYWYQQALGQGPEFLTYFNYEAQPDKSGLPSDRFSAERPEGSISTLTIQRTEQRDSAMYRCASSFQVQDTQYFGPGTRLTVL.

This clonotype came up many times. The chain recombines TRBV29-1 with TRBJ2-7; a weak D match, TRBD1 (5 bases). The CDR3 consists of 13 residues. The V gene's germline CDR1 is SQVTM and CDR2 ANQGSEA. V was clipped by 0 bases and J by 7 bases, with 13 bases between them. The CDR3 here is CSVEETPRTEQYF. CDR3 DNA sequence: TGCAGCGTTGAAGAAACGCCCCGGACAGAGCAGTACTTC.

The chain carries TRBV7-9 and TRBJ2-3; 8 bases map to TRBD1. V gave up 5 bases and J gave up 2 bases; unmatched junction bases: 9. The CDR3 sequence is 16 residues long. CDR1 is SEHNR and CDR2 is FQNEAQ in the germline V gene (reference sequence). The CDR3 DNA reads TGTGCCAGCAGCGCTAACCAGGGGGCATTCACAGATACGCAGTATTTT. Its protein product is CASSANQGAFTDTQYF.

This clonotype was recorded many times. The rearrangement links TRBV20-1 to TRBJ2-2; D not resolved. The germline V gene has CDR1 DFQATT and CDR2 SNEGSKA (reference sequence). V was trimmed by 3 bases and J by 8 bases, leaving 22 bases between them. The CDR3 loop spans 16 amino acids. The CDR3: CSASIGANSLGGELFF. The CDR3 bases are TGCAGTGCTAGCATTGGAGCAAACTCCCTTGGGGGGGAGCTGTTTTTT.

This clonotype was picked up many times. Here the CDR3 reads CASSLNRGGNYGYTF. The CDR3, as DNA: TGTGCCAGCAGCTTGAACAGGGGAGGAAACTATGGCTACACCTTC. V gene TRBV11-1 combines with J gene TRBJ1-2, with 7 bases lining up with TRBD1. The germline V gene encodes CDR1 SGHAT and CDR2 FQDESV (reference sequence). The CDR3 is made up of 15 amino acids. Losses at the gene ends were 3 bases for V and 2 bases for J; bases not matched to a gene: 6.

This clonotype appeared many times. This chain joins TRBV6-5 and TRBJ1-2, with 8 bases aligning to TRBD1. This CDR3 contains 18 residues. Trimming at V came to 0 bases and at J to 4 bases, leaving 13 bases not matched to a gene. Germline V lookup: CDR1 MNHEY, CDR2 SVGAGI. The CDR3 is CASSYSTPRRGLGYGYTF. CDR3 nucleotide sequence: TGTGCCAGCAGTTACTCCACCCCCCGCAGGGGGCTAGGCTATGGCTACACCTTC.

This clonotype was seen ten or more times. The CDR3, as DNA: TGTGCCAGCAGGTACACAGGGTGGACTAACACTGAAGCTTTCTTT. Translated: CASRYTGWTNTEAFF. The J gene is TRBJ1-1, the V gene TRBV7-2, with D possibly matching TRBD1 (6 bases). Germline loops: CDR1 SGHTA, CDR2 FQGNSA. Trimming pared 6 bases from V and 2 bases from J, leaving 16 bases between. The CDR3 loop spans 15 amino acids.

This clonotype occurred many times. The chain combines TRBV3-1 with TRBJ2-5; D gene unclear. The ends were cut back, 0 bases at V and 4 bases at J, with 0 bases in the middle. This CDR3 spans 11 amino acids. Germline-derived CDR1 and CDR2 are LGHDT and YNNKEL (reference sequence). The CDR3 DNA follows: TGTGCCAGCAGCCAAGAAGAGACCCAGTACTTC. Amino acid sequence: CASSQEETQYF.

This clonotype was found many times. The chain couples TRBV20-1 to TRBJ2-4; D may be TRBD2 (6 bases). The CDR3 is 13 amino acids. V was shortened by 5 bases and J by 6 bases, with 14 bases between the two germline ends. Germline lookup yields CDR1 DFQATT and CDR2 SNEGSKA (reference sequence). The CDR3 protein is CSAVMEGSNIQYF. Written as DNA, the CDR3 is TGCAGTGCTGTGATGGAGGGCTCAAACATTCAGTACTTC.

The chain combines TRBV12-3 or TRBV12-4 with TRBJ2-7; TRBD1 aligns across 8 bases. The CDR3 loop spans 13 amino acids. Germline trimming cut 6 bases from V and 2 bases from J; bases unmatched to any gene: 3. The CDR3 sequence is CASSDRGTYEQYF. Here the CDR3 DNA reads TGTGCCAGCAGCGACAGGGGAACCTACGAGCAGTACTTC.

This clonotype is labeled medium-sized (0.01 to 0.1%). This chain joins TRBV5-1 and TRBJ2-5; TRBD1 matches 11 bases. From germline, CDR1 is SGHRS and CDR2 YFSETQ. This CDR3 comprises 16 residues. V lost 5 bases and J lost 2; bases outside the gene matches: 8. This chain's CDR3 is CASSSGTGGYQETQYF. The DNA for the CDR3 is TGCGCCAGCAGTTCCGGGACAGGGGGGTATCAAGAGACCCAGTACTTC.

The rearrangement uses TRBV6-5 and TRBJ2-7, with 11 bases matching TRBD1. Germline CDR1 and CDR2: MNHEY and SVGAGI. The CDR3 extends over 14 amino acids. J lost 6 bases, V lost 4 bases, and 5 bases had no gene match. The chain's CDR3 is CASSSRTGGGEQYF. The CDR3 coding sequence is TGTGCCAGCAGTTCGAGGACAGGGGGCGGCGAGCAGTACTTC.

This clonotype was counted once. The junction departs from the called germline gene at one end, perhaps through a read error. The chain combines TRBV4-3 with TRBJ2-2; weak D call: TRBD2 (5 bases). The CDR3 spans 16 residues. Germline V CDR1 and CDR2: LGHNA, YSLEER. The CDR3 DNA follows: TGCACCAGCAGCCAAGACCTAACGGGTTGGACTGGGGAGCTGTTTTTT. Protein product: CTSSQDLTGWTGELFF.

This clonotype was seen many times. The chain links TRBV20-1 to TRBJ1-5, with D hard to call. V was cut by 3 bases and J by 2 bases, with 14 bases left in between. CDR3 length equals 15 residues. The germline CDR1 and CDR2 sequences are DFQATT and SNEGSKA (reference sequence). In DNA form, the CDR3 reads TGCAGTGCTAGCAAGAGGACCCATGGCAATCAGCCCCAGCATTTT. The encoded protein is CSASKRTHGNQPQHF.

This clonotype was observed once. This chain links TRBV30 with TRBJ1-6, with D possibly matching TRBD1 (5 bases). Trimming stripped 4 bases from V and 9 bases from J, with 10 bases between. CDR1 and CDR2 (germline): GTSNPN, SVGIG (reference sequence). The CDR3 runs 12 residues. The CDR3 spells CAWTGLFSPLHF. The CDR3 region has the DNA TGTGCCTGGACGGGGCTATTTTCACCCCTCCACTTT.

This clonotype appeared many times. The gene calls are TRBV20-1 and TRBJ2-7; 7 bases agree with TRBD2. Germline assignment: CDR1 DFQATT and CDR2 SNEGSKA (reference sequence). The CDR3 sequence is 13 residues long. Trimming cost V 3 bases and J 0 bases; bases outside gene matches: 2. For the CDR3, the DNA is TGCAGTGCTAGCGGGACTAACTCCTACGAGCAGTACTTC. Residues: CSASGTNSYEQYF.

By sample fraction, this clonotype is medium-sized. This chain joins TRBV10-1 and TRBJ2-7; a possible D gene is TRBD2 (5 bases). V was trimmed by 3 bases and J by 0 bases, leaving 24 bases between them. From germline, CDR1 is WNHNN and CDR2 SYGVQD (reference sequence). There are 19 residues in the CDR3. The CDR3: CASSDGSGVGRETSYEQYF. The CDR3 DNA follows: TGCGCCAGCAGTGATGGCTCCGGGGTCGGGCGAGAAACCTCCTACGAGCAGTACTTC.

In its sample, this clonotype was seen many times. The chain couples TRBV20-1 to TRBJ2-1, with TRBD2 matching 10 bases. Trimming at V came to 7 bases and at J to 6 bases, leaving 6 bases not matched to a gene. In germline, CDR1 is DFQATT, CDR2 SNEGSKA (reference sequence). The CDR3 totals 13 residues. CDR3 protein: CSVGLAEINEQFF. The CDR3 DNA sequence: TGCAGTGTCGGACTAGCGGAAATCAATGAGCAGTTCTTC.

Remarks on this clonotype: One junction end disagrees with the germline gene, perhaps due to a read error. V and J are TRBV11-2 and TRBJ2-5; 8 positions agree with TRBD1. Germline CDR1 SGHAT, CDR2 FQNNGV. The CDR3 has 17 amino acids. The CDR3 DNA reads as TGTGCCAGCAGGACCAGGGGAGTGGGTTCCCCCCAGGGGGCCCAGTACTTT. This encodes CASRTRGVGSPQGAQYF.